These 14 T cell receptor beta chains were all obtained from the same sample, sequenced in a study of T cell responses to AZD1222 COVID-19 vaccine. Assay used: immunoSEQ multiplex PCR; TCRdb lists only in-frame clones, some missing. The sample yields more than 60,000 clones, approximately 85% seen once. The sample was peripheral blood, taken on day 0 of AZD1222 vaccination. The receptors stem from an adult in good health.

The chain links TRBV6-1 to TRBJ1-2, with unresolved D. The germline V gene encodes CDR1 MNHNS and CDR2 SASEGT. Trimming left V 2 bases short and J 4 bases short, with 14 bases between. CDR3 size: 15 residues. CDR3 sequence reads: CASSESEPKGYGYTF. The CDR3 nucleotides are TGTGCCAGCAGTGAATCAGAGCCGAAGGGCTATGGCTACACCTTC.

This clone has just a few counts. The chain couples TRBV5-1 to TRBJ1-1, with D unclear. CDR1 and CDR2 from the germline V gene are SGHRS and YFSETQ. Between the trimmed V and J ends, which lost 0 bases and 0 bases, there was a span of 3 bases. The CDR3 runs to 13 residues. CDR3 loop: CASSLELNTEAFF. In DNA form, the CDR3 reads TGCGCCAGCAGCTTGGAACTGAACACTGAAGCTTTCTTT.

This clone was counted a single time. The chain has TRBV29-1 and TRBJ1-2; maybe TRBD1 (5 bases). The CDR3 runs to 15 residues. V was pared by 8 bases and J by 4 bases, with 23 bases between. The germline gives CDR1 SQVTM, CDR2 ANQGSEA. The CDR3 region has the DNA TGCAGCCCCCCGGACGGGGCAGACACATTCTATGGCTACACCTTC. Its translation: CSPPDGADTFYGYTF.

This chain links TRBV6-1 with TRBJ1-5; maybe TRBD1 (6 bases). This CDR3 is built from 16 residues. CDR1 is MNHNS, CDR2 SASEGT, per germline. V lost 4 bases and J 1 base, leaving 14 bases between the germline ends. The CDR3 bases are TGTGCCAGCAGTGGGTGGAGGGGGTTAAGCAATCAGCCCCAGCATTTT. Its translation: CASSGWRGLSNQPQHF.

This chain joins TRBV5-8 and TRBJ1-1; TRBD1 agrees at 8 bases. With 4 bases clipped from V and 1 base from J, the junction kept 6 bases outside the gene matches. Germline V gives CDR1 SGHTS, CDR2 YDEGEE. The CDR3 is 15 residues long. The CDR3 here is CASSLGQGPNTEAFF. The CDR3 DNA follows: TGTGCCAGCAGCCTCGGACAGGGCCCGAACACTGAAGCTTTCTTT.

The rearrangement links TRBV9 to TRBJ2-3; no firm D call. The germline V gene has CDR1 SGDLS and CDR2 YYNGEE. The CDR3 sequence is 17 residues long. With 2 bases removed from V and 4 bases from J, the gap between germline ends came to 20 bases. The CDR3 DNA reads TGTGCCAGCAGCGTGGGGTTTGGGAAAAAGTTCGCAGATACGCAGTATTTT. Translating gives CASSVGFGKKFADTQYF.

The rearrangement joins TRBV12-3 or TRBV12-4 to TRBJ1-2; D is uncertain. The CDR3 has 13 residues. V was pared by 5 bases and J by 0 bases, with 7 bases between. CDR3 sequence reads: CASSKPPNYGYTF. As DNA, the CDR3 is TGTGCCAGCAGTAAACCTCCTAACTATGGCTACACCTTC.

The chain couples TRBV29-1 to TRBJ1-4; D gene unclear. V was clipped by 4 bases and J by 3 bases, with 9 bases between them. The germline V gene has CDR1 SQVTM and CDR2 ANQGSEA. This CDR3 has 13 residues. CDR3 in amino acids: CSVGQTPNEKLFF. The CDR3 nucleotides are TGCAGCGTTGGTCAGACCCCTAATGAAAAACTGTTTTTT.

In its sample, this clone was seen a few times. The chain has TRBV3-1 (or the pseudogene TRBV3-2) and TRBJ1-1; D gene unclear. The V and J ends lost 0 bases and 5 bases respectively, with 7 bases between them. In germline, CDR1 is LGHDT, CDR2 YNNKEL (reference sequence). This CDR3 has 13 residues. CDR3 in DNA: TGTGCCAGCAGCCAAGATCGAGGAACTGAAGCTTTCTTT. Encoded protein: CASSQDRGTEAFF.

The chain recombines TRBV18 with TRBJ2-7; no clear D gene. The CDR3 sequence is 12 residues long. The germline gives CDR1 KGHSH, CDR2 LQKENI. Trimming took 3 bases from V and 5 from J, leaving 8 bases between them. The CDR3 bases are TGTGCCAGCTCACCCTACAAGGACGAGCAGTACTTC. This sequence encodes CASSPYKDEQYF.

The chain recombines TRBV28 with TRBJ1-1; D unclear. The germline V gene has CDR1 MDHEN and CDR2 SYDVKM. The CDR3 is 14 amino acids. V lost 2 bases, J lost 5 bases, and 12 bases lay in between. The CDR3 region is CASSLRRPSTEAFF. DNA of the CDR3: TGTGCCAGCAGTTTACGACGGCCGAGTACTGAAGCTTTCTTT.

The CDR3 DNA sequence: TGTGCCAGCAAGCTGACAGTCACAATTGGCTACACCTTC. Translation: CASKLTVTIGYTF. The rearrangement joins TRBV6-5 to TRBJ1-2, with D tentatively TRBD1 (5 bases). This CDR3 is built from 13 residues. The V gene's germline CDR1 is MNHEY and CDR2 SVGAGI. V dropped 7 bases and J dropped 7 bases, with 16 bases sitting between them.

This chain connects TRBV6-1 to TRBJ2-7; 7 nucleotides match TRBD1. From germline, CDR1 is MNHNS and CDR2 SASEGT. This CDR3 comprises 13 residues. J lost 5 bases, V lost 3 bases, and 4 bases had no gene match. CDR3 protein: CASSETGRNEQYF. CDR3 in DNA: TGTGCCAGCAGTGAGACAGGGCGGAACGAGCAGTACTTC.

This clone showed up just once. V and J are TRBV5-1 and TRBJ1-2, with D possibly being TRBD1 (5 bases). CDR1 SGHRS and CDR2 YFSETQ come from the germline V gene. The CDR3 is made up of 13 amino acids. Trimming removed 5 bases at V and 6 bases at J, with 14 bases between. The CDR3: CASSLTGRDGYTF. CDR3 DNA: TGCGCCAGCAGTCTCACGGGGCGGGATGGCTACACCTTC.